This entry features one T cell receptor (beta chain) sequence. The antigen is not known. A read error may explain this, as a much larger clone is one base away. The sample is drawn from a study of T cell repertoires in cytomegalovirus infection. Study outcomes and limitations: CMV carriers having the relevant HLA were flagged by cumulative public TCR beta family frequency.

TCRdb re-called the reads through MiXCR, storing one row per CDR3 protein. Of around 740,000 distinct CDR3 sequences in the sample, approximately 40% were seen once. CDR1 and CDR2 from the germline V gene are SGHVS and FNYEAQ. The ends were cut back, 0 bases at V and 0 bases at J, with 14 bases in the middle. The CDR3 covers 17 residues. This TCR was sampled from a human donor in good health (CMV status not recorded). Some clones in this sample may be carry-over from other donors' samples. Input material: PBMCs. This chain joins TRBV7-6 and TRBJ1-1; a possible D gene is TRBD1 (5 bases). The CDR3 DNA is TGTGCCAGCAGCTTAGCTGGGGGGTCCGTGGTGAACACTGAAGCTTTCTTT. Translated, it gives CASSLAGGSVVNTEAFF.